The 29 T cell receptor beta chains below come from one sample, sequenced in a study of siplizumab effects on memory and regulatory T cells. Generated by immunoSEQ multiplex PCR, the TCRdb table keeps only in-frame clones and is missing some. The table records around 100,000 clones, 92% of them present only once. Input material: CD4+ T cells sorted from blood. The receptors were sampled from a human donor in good health.

The rearrangement joins TRBV30 to TRBJ2-7; tentative D call: TRBD2 (5 bases). Per the germline V gene, CDR1 is GTSNPN and CDR2 is SVGIG (reference sequence). Trimming shortened V by 2 bases and J by 0 bases, and 17 bases separated the two germline ends. The length of the CDR3 is 16 residues. This CDR3 is CAWSPLAGSYSYEQYF. The DNA of the CDR3 is TGTGCCTGGAGTCCCCTAGCCGGGTCCTACTCCTACGAGCAGTACTTC.

The chain recombines TRBV28 with TRBJ2-7; D is tentatively TRBD1 or TRBD2 (5 bases each). The CDR3 runs 17 residues. Germline-derived CDR1 and CDR2 are MDHEN and SYDVKM. Deletions cut 1 base from V and 3 bases from J, with 19 bases between. The CDR3 here is CASSLLFTGTDSYEQYF. The DNA for the CDR3 is TGTGCCAGCAGTTTATTGTTCACGGGGACGGATAGCTACGAGCAGTACTTC.

The V gene is TRBV19, the J gene TRBJ1-5; D not certain. Looked up from germline, CDR1 is LNHDA and CDR2 is SQIVND (reference sequence). The CDR3 length is 14 residues. V was trimmed by 5 bases and J by 3 bases, leaving 11 bases between them. Here the CDR3 DNA reads TGTGCCAGTAGTTCTAAGGACGCCAATCAGCCCCAGCATTTT. Encoded protein: CASSSKDANQPQHF.

V and J are TRBV30 and TRBJ2-3; the match to TRBD1 covers 8 bases. The J segment lost 0 bases and the V segment lost 2 bases, leaving 10 bases of the junction unmatched. The CDR3 covers 17 residues. Germline values: CDR1 GTSNPN, CDR2 SVGIG (reference sequence). The CDR3 spells CAWSFGSGGLSTDTQYF. Written as DNA, the CDR3 is TGTGCCTGGAGTTTCGGATCAGGGGGCCTTAGCACAGATACGCAGTATTTT. The variable domain in full, completed from reference TRBV30 and TRBJ2-3, reads SQTIHQWPATLVQPVGSPLSLECTVEGTSNPNLYWYRQAAGRGLQLLFYSVGIGQISSEVPQNLSASRPQDRQFILSSKKLLLSDSGFYLCAWSFGSGGLSTDTQYFGPGTRLTVL.

The chain is built from TRBV5-1 and TRBJ2-1; the match to TRBD2 covers 10 bases. The length of the CDR3 is 17 residues. Germline trimming cut 4 bases from V and 2 bases from J; bases unmatched to any gene: 9. CDR1 and CDR2 from the germline V gene are SGHRS and YFSETQ. The CDR3: CASSLWTSGRPYNEQFF. CDR3 coding DNA: TGCGCCAGCAGCCTTTGGACTAGCGGAAGGCCCTACAATGAGCAGTTCTTC.

V gene TRBV27 combines with J gene TRBJ2-1, with TRBD2 identical over 9 bases. Trimming at V came to 1 base and at J to 7 bases, leaving 5 bases not matched to a gene. The CDR3 has 15 residues. Germline CDR1 MNHEY, CDR2 SMNVEV (reference sequence). The CDR3 region is CASSLWSGRKNEQFF. In DNA, the CDR3 is TGTGCCAGCAGTTTATGGAGCGGGAGGAAGAATGAGCAGTTCTTC.

The gene calls are TRBV7-3 and TRBJ2-2; no definite D call. Germline V gene sequence: CDR1 SGHTA, CDR2 FQGTGA. The CDR3 covers 14 residues. The V end was cut by 5 bases, the J end by 6 bases, with 13 bases between. This CDR3 is CASSGGPPPGELFF. CDR3 nucleotides: TGTGCCAGCAGCGGTGGGCCACCCCCCGGGGAGCTGTTTTTT. Together with reference TRBV7-3 and TRBJ2-2, the CDR3 gives the full variable domain: GAGVSQTPSNKVTEKGKYVELRCDPISGHTALYWYRQSLGQGPEFLIYFQGTGAADDSGLPNDRFFAVRPEGSVSTLKIQRTERGDSAVYLCASSGGPPPGELFFGEGSRLTVL.

This sequence joins TRBV18 and TRBJ2-2, with D unclear. Trimming removed 3 bases at V and 6 bases at J, with 11 bases between. CDR1 and CDR2 (germline): KGHSH, LQKENI. CDR3 length: 14 amino acids. CDR3 loop: CASSPGVRAGELFF. Here the CDR3 DNA reads TGTGCCAGCTCACCTGGGGTCCGGGCCGGGGAGCTGTTTTTT.

The genes are TRBV20-1 and TRBJ2-5; D is undetermined. CDR1 and CDR2 (germline): DFQATT, SNEGSKA (reference sequence). This CDR3 contains 11 residues. The germline V and J ends were trimmed by 4 bases and 2 bases, with 5 bases remaining between them. CDR3 sequence (DNA): TGCAGTGCTACCAGGCAAGAGACCCAGTACTTC. It yields the protein CSATRQETQYF.

The chain links TRBV30 to TRBJ2-7; D not certain. The CDR3 length is 14 residues. V lost 4 bases and J lost 0, with 13 bases in between. Germline lookup yields CDR1 GTSNPN and CDR2 SVGIG (reference sequence). The CDR3 coding sequence is TGTGCCTGGACAAAGGGCCGAAGCTCCTACGAGCAGTACTTC. Translating gives CAWTKGRSSYEQYF.

The V call is TRBV30, the J call TRBJ1-4; D is ambiguous. The V gene lost 0 bases and the J gene lost 7 bases, with 9 bases spanning the gap. The V gene's germline CDR1 is GTSNPN and CDR2 SVGIG (reference sequence). The CDR3 covers 13 residues. The CDR3 region has the DNA TGTGCCTGGAGTGTGTGGGGTACTGAAAAACTGTTTTTT. Its translation: CAWSVWGTEKLFF.

The chain links TRBV4-2 to TRBJ2-6, with a tentative D call TRBD1 (6 bases). The germline CDR1 and CDR2 sequences are LGHNA and YNFKEQ. The CDR3 runs 18 residues. V shed 6 bases and J shed 1 base, with 19 bases lying between them. CDR3 bases: TGTGCCAGCAGGTCGCTGTCAGGGGATGTATCTGGGGCCAACGTCCTGACTTTC. Translating gives CASRSLSGDVSGANVLTF.

The rearrangement joins TRBV10-2 to TRBJ2-3, with D perhaps TRBD2 (6 bases). Trimming removed 8 bases from V and 2 bases from J, with 11 bases in between. The CDR3 is 13 amino acids. CDR1 is WSHSY and CDR2 is SAAADI in the germline V gene. CDR3 bases: TGCGCCAGCGGAGGGGTTAACACAGATACGCAGTATTTT. Translated, it gives CASGGVNTDTQYF.

The chain links TRBV2 to TRBJ2-6, with 11 positions matching TRBD1. The junction had 3 bases not matched to a gene; V was cut back by 8 bases and J by 0 bases. From germline, CDR1 is SNHLY and CDR2 FYNNEI. The CDR3 totals 16 residues. The DNA for the CDR3 is TGTGCCAGCTCCGGGACAGGGGGCTCTGGGGCCAACGTCCTGACTTTC. It specifies CASSGTGGSGANVLTF.

The genes are TRBV15 and TRBJ2-5; D is ambiguous. Germline CDR1 is LNHNV and CDR2 is YYDKDF (reference sequence). This CDR3 comprises 12 residues. The V gene lost 5 bases and the J gene lost 2 bases, with 6 bases spanning the gap. This CDR3 reads CATSPFQETQYF. The CDR3 coding sequence is TGTGCCACCAGCCCCTTTCAAGAGACCCAGTACTTC.

Turning to this clone: Mismatch with germline at one junction end may stem from a read error. The rearrangement uses TRBV5-6 and TRBJ2-5; tentative D call: TRBD2 (5 bases). There are 11 residues in the CDR3. Germline CDR1 SGHDT, CDR2 YYEEEE. The CDR3 protein is CAGSLAGAQYF. The CDR3 DNA reads as TGTGCCGGCAGCCTAGCCGGGGCCCAGTACTTC.

This chain connects TRBV5-1 to TRBJ2-1, with TRBD2 matching over 13 bases. Germline V gene data show CDR1 as SGHRS and CDR2 as YFSETQ. Trimming cost V 4 bases and J 1 base; bases outside gene matches: 5. CDR3 length: 17 amino acids. The CDR3 loop reads CASSLALAGGSYNEQFF. The CDR3 region has the DNA TGCGCCAGCAGCCTCGCACTAGCGGGAGGGTCCTACAATGAGCAGTTCTTC.

V gene TRBV6-6 combines with J gene TRBJ1-5; 8 bases align to TRBD1. V lost 5 bases, J lost 1 base, and 7 bases stayed unmatched. Germline V gene sequence: CDR1 MNHNY, CDR2 SVGAGI (reference sequence). The CDR3 has 16 amino acids. This CDR3 reads CASSKIRQGSNQPQHF. Here the CDR3 DNA reads TGTGCCAGCAGTAAGATTAGACAGGGGAGCAATCAGCCCCAGCATTTT.

The gene calls are TRBV4-1 and TRBJ2-1; 11 positions agree with TRBD2. V gave up 0 bases and J gave up 4 bases; unmatched junction bases: 11. Looked up from germline, CDR1 is MGHRA and CDR2 is YSYEKL. CDR3 size: 19 residues. The CDR3 protein is CASSQERLAGSRPYNEQFF. CDR3 sequence (DNA): TGCGCCAGCAGCCAAGAAAGACTAGCGGGATCCCGGCCTTACAATGAGCAGTTCTTC.

CDR3 in amino acids: CASSRDRGYLYEQYF. The CDR3 DNA sequence: TGTGCCAGTAGTAGGGACAGGGGATATCTCTACGAGCAGTACTTC. The rearrangement uses TRBV19 and TRBJ2-7; 10 nucleotides match TRBD1. The V and J ends lost 4 bases and 3 bases, in that order; junction bases with no gene match: 6. The CDR3 sequence is 15 residues long. Germline V gene sequence: CDR1 LNHDA, CDR2 SQIVND (reference sequence).

The chain couples TRBV2 to TRBJ1-3; D is undetermined. Germline V CDR1 and CDR2: SNHLY, FYNNEI. There are 14 residues in the CDR3. Trimming cost V 4 bases and J 0 bases, with 7 bases left between them. For the CDR3, the DNA is TGTGCCAGCAGTGCACAACTCTCTGGAAACACCATATATTTT. Its protein product is CASSAQLSGNTIYF.

V is TRBV9 and J is TRBJ2-7; D is possibly TRBD2 (5 bases). The CDR3 is 14 residues long. The germline V gene has CDR1 SGDLS and CDR2 YYNGEE. V was pared by 2 bases and J by 0 bases, with 9 bases between. CDR3 sequence reads: CASSVEVVSYEQYF. The CDR3 DNA sequence: TGTGCCAGCAGCGTGGAGGTCGTCTCCTACGAGCAGTACTTC. Full variable domain (rest looked up from reference TRBV9 and TRBJ2-7): DSGVTQTPKHLITATGQRVTLRCSPRSGDLSVYWYQQSLDQGLQFLIQYYNGEERAKGNILERFSAQQFPDLHSELNLSSLELGDSALYFCASSVEVVSYEQYFGPGTRLTVT.

V is TRBV13 and J is TRBJ2-3; 8 bases are shared with TRBD2. With 2 bases clipped from V and 0 bases from J, the junction kept 16 bases outside the gene matches. Per the germline V gene, CDR1 is PRHDT and CDR2 is FYEKMQ (reference sequence). CDR3 length: 20 amino acids. The CDR3 region is CASSLKAGHLAGPSTDTQYF. Written as DNA, the CDR3 is TGTGCCAGCAGCTTAAAGGCTGGGCACCTAGCGGGTCCTAGCACAGATACGCAGTATTTT.

The genes are TRBV5-8 and TRBJ2-3, with 8 bases lining up with TRBD2. The germline CDR1 and CDR2 sequences are SGHTS and YDEGEE. With V trimmed by 7 bases and J by 6 bases, 13 bases remained unmatched. The CDR3 extends over 15 amino acids. The CDR3 loop is CASSIRTSNLDTQYF. The CDR3 bases are TGTGCCAGCTCGATTAGGACTAGCAACCTTGATACGCAGTATTTT.

The chain recombines TRBV5-1 with TRBJ1-1, with D uncertain. The length of the CDR3 is 12 residues. The V gene lost 4 bases and the J gene lost 7 bases, with 11 bases spanning the gap. From germline, CDR1 is SGHRS and CDR2 YFSETQ. Here the CDR3 DNA reads TGCGCCAGCAGCCACCTGGTTGGTGAAGCTTTCTTT. This gives the protein CASSHLVGEAFF.

The chain carries TRBV4-1 and TRBJ2-1; 13 bases align to TRBD2. After removal of 4 bases from V and 4 bases from J, the junction contained 16 bases not matched to a gene. Germline V gives CDR1 MGHRA, CDR2 YSYEKL. The CDR3 extends over 20 amino acids. The CDR3 spells CASSPPTSGRALIAYNEQFF. In nucleotides, the CDR3 is TGCGCCAGCAGCCCGCCCACTAGCGGGAGGGCCTTAATCGCGTACAATGAGCAGTTCTTC.

The rearrangement links TRBV25-1 to TRBJ2-1; 7 positions match TRBD1. The CDR3 covers 15 residues. J was trimmed by 0 bases and V by 4 bases; bases with no gene match: 3. CDR1 is MGHDK, CDR2 SYGVNS, per germline. CDR3 DNA: TGTGCCAGCAGTGCGACAGGGAGCTCCTACAATGAGCAGTTCTTC. Translated, it gives CASSATGSSYNEQFF.

The CDR3 here is CASSSQRGAATYEQYF. CDR3 nucleotides: TGTGCCAGCAGTTCCCAGCGGGGGGCGGCTACCTACGAGCAGTACTTC. This chain links TRBV28 with TRBJ2-7, with 9 bases identical to TRBD2. The germline V gene has CDR1 MDHEN and CDR2 SYDVKM. The CDR3 length is 16 residues. Trimming removed 4 bases from V and 2 bases from J; junction bases left unmatched: 9.

The chain links TRBV7-3 to TRBJ2-3, with 7 bases that match TRBD1. The V gene's germline CDR1 is SGHTA and CDR2 FQGTGA. With 5 bases clipped from V and 6 bases from J, the junction kept 8 bases outside the gene matches. This CDR3 contains 14 residues. The CDR3 region has the DNA TGTGCCAGCAGCGAGGGGGCAATCTCGGATACGCAGTATTTT. Translated: CASSEGAISDTQYF.